This T cell receptor (beta chain) stems from a study of cytomegalovirus exposure and HLA in healthy donors. Study-level points and caveats: Most of the TCR beta V segments (in an earlier analysis) were productive either about 87% or about 30% of the time.

A remark on this clone: Its specificity is unknown.

With 60 Vbeta and 13 Jbeta primers, the PCR was carried out. TCRdb's copy holds only in-frame clones and misses some; the assay was immunoSEQ multiplex PCR. The profile shows about 110,000 clones, approximately 70% of them singletons. The CDR3 runs 18 residues. V was clipped by 4 bases and J by 2 bases; unmatched bases: 11. Looked up from germline, CDR1 is SGHRS and CDR2 is YFSETQ. This chain connects TRBV5-1 to TRBJ2-1, with 11 positions matching TRBD2. The sequenced sample consisted of PBMCs. The sequence came from a woman between 70 and 85 years old in good health and CMV-seropositive. For the CDR3, the DNA is TGCGCCAGCAGCGTCCCTAGCGGGGGGCCCCAAACCTACAATGAGCAGTTCTTC. This sequence encodes CASSVPSGGPQTYNEQFF.